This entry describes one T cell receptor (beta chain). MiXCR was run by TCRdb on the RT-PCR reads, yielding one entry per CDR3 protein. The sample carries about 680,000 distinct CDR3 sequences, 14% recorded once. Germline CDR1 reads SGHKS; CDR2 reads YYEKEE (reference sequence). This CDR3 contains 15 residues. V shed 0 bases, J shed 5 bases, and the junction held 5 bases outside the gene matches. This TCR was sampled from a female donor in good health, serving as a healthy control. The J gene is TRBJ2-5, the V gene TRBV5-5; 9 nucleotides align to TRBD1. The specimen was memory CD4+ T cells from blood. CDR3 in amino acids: CASSLETGGAETQYF. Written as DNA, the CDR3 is TGTGCCAGCAGCTTGGAGACAGGGGGAGCGGAGACCCAGTACTTC.